Included here is one TCR beta chain sequence, with context. The target antigen is unknown. PCR amplification relied on 60 Vbeta primers (plus 13 Jbeta primers). Original analysis: Later work found tens of millions of unique TCR beta chains, with 9 million to 13 million shared. TCRdb's copy holds only in-frame clones and misses some; the assay was immunoSEQ multiplex PCR. V and J calls and clone size are given by that table; D and trimming were obtained from the DNA. The sample holds some 150,000 clones, approximately 80% seen once. Germline lookup yields CDR1 SGHDT and CDR2 YYEEEE. This CDR3 region has 13 residues. V trimming: 6 bases; J trimming: 5 bases; junction bases outside the gene matches: 5. The source of the sample is a study of cytomegalovirus exposure and HLA in healthy donors. Background on the study: Membership in the Caucasian-associated ancestry cluster was found for 81% of 300 to 500 genotyped donors.

Donors in the study were healthy people who gave bone marrow. General observations from the study: Per a later analysis, HLA-associated TCR beta chains showed more clonal expansion than other, equally common TCR beta chains.

Specimen: PBMCs. This receptor was taken from a male donor in good health and CMV-seronegative. V and J are TRBV5-6 and TRBJ2-7; 10 positions agree with TRBD1. Here the CDR3 reads CASIRTGGNEQYF. For the CDR3, the DNA is TGTGCCAGCATTAGGACAGGGGGAAACGAGCAGTACTTC.